This TCR beta chain stems from a study of blood T cell repertoires in COVID-19. Study in general: The origin of the acute and convalescent COVID-19 samples was the United States, Italy and Spain.

Using immunoSEQ multiplex PCR, the repertoire was profiled, and TCRdb retains in-frame clones only, with some absent. The data show 350,000 to 450,000 clones, with about 88% seen just once and approximately 1.5% held by the top ten. This clone was found a few times. Ages ranged from about 18 to 89 years, with residence in approximately 25 US areas. Cohorts were based on clinical histories the participants reported. Participants in the exposed group had met a COVID-19 case in the 2 weeks before joining the study. CDR3 length equals 11 residues. CDR1 and CDR2 from the germline V gene are MGHRA and YSYEKL. V was clipped by 3 bases and J by 8 bases, with 7 bases between them.

J is TRBJ1-1 and V is TRBV4-1; D is unclear. This clonotype was obtained from a woman younger than 35 who had been exposed to COVID-19. Sequencing input: PBMCs or T cells enriched from blood (not recorded which). This chain's CDR3 is CASSHGVEAFF. The CDR3 coding sequence is TGCGCCAGCAGCCACGGGGTGGAAGCTTTCTTT.